This TCR beta chain was captured by sequencing in a study of cytomegalovirus exposure and HLA in healthy donors. Study-level results: There were several of the most significant clusters that appeared linked to common viral pathogens in a later analysis. Most TCRs appeared rarely, but some public TCRs recurred in many donors. Previously analyzed data showed that most TCR beta V segments were productive at a frequency of about 87% or about 30%.

CDR1 is SGHVS, CDR2 FQNEAQ, per germline. The V end lost 5 bases, the J end lost 2 bases, and 12 bases lay between the germline ends. The CDR3 sequence is 14 residues long. Unrecorded immune exposures were likely, despite nominal health at sampling. As regards this clone: The target antigen is unknown.

Vbeta (60) and Jbeta (13) primers were used in the PCR. The data were produced by immunoSEQ multiplex PCR, yet TCRdb's version contains in-frame clones alone and is incomplete. The table includes around 86,000 clones, nearly 80% detected once. The TCR was taken from a female donor in good health and CMV-seronegative. The V and J genes are TRBV7-8 and TRBJ2-5, with D possibly being TRBD2 (6 bases). The sequencing input was PBMCs. Here the CDR3 reads CASSPLGLQETQYF. CDR3 bases: TGTGCCAGCAGCCCATTGGGACTTCAAGAGACCCAGTACTTC.